This TCR beta chain is from a study of blood T cell repertoires in COVID-19. CDR1 is MNHEY and CDR2 is SMNVEV in the germline V gene (reference sequence). Unmatched junction bases numbered 15, after V lost 5 bases and J lost 2 bases. This CDR3 region has 18 residues. Some clones are missing from TCRdb's copy, which holds only in-frame ones; the method was immunoSEQ multiplex PCR. Here the sample spans approximately 260,000 clones, around 87% being singletons. The receptor comes from a man aged 55 to 70 who had recovered from COVID-19. V and J are TRBV27 and TRBJ2-5, with TRBD2 matching 9 bases. Sample: peripheral blood. CDR3 nucleotide sequence: TGTGCCAGCAGTCTAAAACGGTATAGCGGGGGCCTTCAAGAGACCCAGTACTTC. As protein: CASSLKRYSGGLQETQYF.